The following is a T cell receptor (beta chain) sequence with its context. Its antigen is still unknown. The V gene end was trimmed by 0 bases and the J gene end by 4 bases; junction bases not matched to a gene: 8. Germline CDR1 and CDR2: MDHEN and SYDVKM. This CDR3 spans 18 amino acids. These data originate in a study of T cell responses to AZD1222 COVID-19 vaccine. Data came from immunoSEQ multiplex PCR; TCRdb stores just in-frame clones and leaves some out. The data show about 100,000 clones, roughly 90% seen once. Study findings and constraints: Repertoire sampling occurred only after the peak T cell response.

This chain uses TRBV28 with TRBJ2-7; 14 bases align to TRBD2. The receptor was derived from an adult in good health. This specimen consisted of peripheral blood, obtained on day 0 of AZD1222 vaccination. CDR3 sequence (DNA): TGTGCCAGCAGTTTATGGACTAGCGGGAGGGCCGGAAGTTACGAGCAGTACTTC. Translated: CASSLWTSGRAGSYEQYF.